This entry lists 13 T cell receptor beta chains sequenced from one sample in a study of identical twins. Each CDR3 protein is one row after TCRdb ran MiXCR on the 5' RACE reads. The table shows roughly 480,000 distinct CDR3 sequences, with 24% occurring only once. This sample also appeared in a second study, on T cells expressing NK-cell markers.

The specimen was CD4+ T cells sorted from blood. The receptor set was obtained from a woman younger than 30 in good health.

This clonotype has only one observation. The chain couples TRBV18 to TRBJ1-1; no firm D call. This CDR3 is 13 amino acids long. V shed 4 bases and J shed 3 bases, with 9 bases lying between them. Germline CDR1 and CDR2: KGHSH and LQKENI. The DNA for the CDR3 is TGTGCCAGCTCACGGACCCTGGACACTGAAGCTTTCTTT. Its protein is CASSRTLDTEAFF.

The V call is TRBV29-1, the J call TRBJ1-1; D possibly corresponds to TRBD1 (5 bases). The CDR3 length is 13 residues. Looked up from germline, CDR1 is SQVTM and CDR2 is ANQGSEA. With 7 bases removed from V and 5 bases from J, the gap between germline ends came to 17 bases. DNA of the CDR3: TGCAGCGGTAGACAGATATTCGGTACTGAAGCTTTCTTT. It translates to CSGRQIFGTEAFF.

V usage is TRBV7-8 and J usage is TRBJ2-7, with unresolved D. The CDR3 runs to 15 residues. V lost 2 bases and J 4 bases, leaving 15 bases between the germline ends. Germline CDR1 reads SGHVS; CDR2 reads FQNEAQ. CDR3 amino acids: CASSLRVLKEYEQYF. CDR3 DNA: TGTGCCAGCAGCTTAAGGGTGTTAAAGGAGTACGAGCAGTACTTC.

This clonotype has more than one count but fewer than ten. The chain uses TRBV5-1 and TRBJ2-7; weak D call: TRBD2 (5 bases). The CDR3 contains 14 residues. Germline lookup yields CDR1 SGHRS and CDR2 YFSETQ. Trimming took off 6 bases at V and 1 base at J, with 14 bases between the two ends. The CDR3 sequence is CASTQGGTSYEQYF. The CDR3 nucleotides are TGCGCCAGCACCCAAGGAGGCACTTCCTACGAGCAGTACTTC. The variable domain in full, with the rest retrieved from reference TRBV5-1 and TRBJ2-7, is KAGVTQTPRYLIKTRGQQVTLSCSPISGHRSVSWYQQTPGQGLQFLFEYFSETQRNKGNFPGRFSGRQFSNSRSEMNVSTLELGDSALYLCASTQGGTSYEQYFGPGTRLTVT.

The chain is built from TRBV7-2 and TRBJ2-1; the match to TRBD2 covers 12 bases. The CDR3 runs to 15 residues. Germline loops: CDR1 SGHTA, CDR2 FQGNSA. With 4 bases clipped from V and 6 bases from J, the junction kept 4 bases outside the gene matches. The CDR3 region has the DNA TGTGCCAGCAGCTCGCTAGCGGGAGGGCGCAATGAGCAGTTCTTC. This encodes CASSSLAGGRNEQFF.

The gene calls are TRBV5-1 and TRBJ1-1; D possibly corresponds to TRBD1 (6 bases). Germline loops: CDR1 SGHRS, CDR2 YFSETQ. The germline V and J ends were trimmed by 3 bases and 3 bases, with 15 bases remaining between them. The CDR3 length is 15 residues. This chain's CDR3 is CASSSGVRQDTEAFF. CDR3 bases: TGCGCCAGCAGCTCCGGGGTTCGACAGGACACTGAAGCTTTCTTT.

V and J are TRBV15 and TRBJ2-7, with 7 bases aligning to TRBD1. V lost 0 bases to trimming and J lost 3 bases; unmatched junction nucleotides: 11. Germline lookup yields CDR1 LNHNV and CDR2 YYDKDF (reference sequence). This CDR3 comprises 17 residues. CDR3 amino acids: CATSRDLGPGGIYEQYF. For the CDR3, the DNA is TGTGCCACCAGCAGAGATTTGGGGCCAGGGGGAATCTACGAGCAGTACTTC.

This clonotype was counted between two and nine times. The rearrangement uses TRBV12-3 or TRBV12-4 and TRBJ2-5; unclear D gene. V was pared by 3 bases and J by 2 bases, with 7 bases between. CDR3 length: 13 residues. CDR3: CASSLVSQETQYF. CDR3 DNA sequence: TGTGCCAGCAGTTTGGTTAGTCAAGAGACCCAGTACTTC.

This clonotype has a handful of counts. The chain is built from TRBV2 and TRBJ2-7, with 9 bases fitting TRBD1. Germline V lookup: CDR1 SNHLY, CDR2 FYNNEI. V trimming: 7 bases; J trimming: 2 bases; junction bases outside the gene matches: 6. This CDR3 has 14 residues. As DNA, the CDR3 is TGTGCCAGCAAAGGAGGGACAGGGCCCTACGAGCAGTACTTC. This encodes CASKGGTGPYEQYF.

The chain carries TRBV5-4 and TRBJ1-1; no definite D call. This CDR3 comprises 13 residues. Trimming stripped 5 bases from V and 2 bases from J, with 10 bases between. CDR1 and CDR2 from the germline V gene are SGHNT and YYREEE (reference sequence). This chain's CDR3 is CASSSTDNTEAFF. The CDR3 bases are TGTGCCAGCAGTAGTACGGATAACACTGAAGCTTTCTTT.

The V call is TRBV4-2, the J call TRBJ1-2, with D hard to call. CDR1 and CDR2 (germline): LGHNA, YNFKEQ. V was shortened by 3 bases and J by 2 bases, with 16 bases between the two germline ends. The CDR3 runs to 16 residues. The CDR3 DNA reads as TGTGCCAGCAGCCACCCGGACCGCCTCCGGAACTATGGCTACACCTTC. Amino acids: CASSHPDRLRNYGYTF.

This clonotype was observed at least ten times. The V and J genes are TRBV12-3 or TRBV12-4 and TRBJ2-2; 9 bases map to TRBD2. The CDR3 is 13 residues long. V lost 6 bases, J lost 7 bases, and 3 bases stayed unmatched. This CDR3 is CASRRLADGELFF. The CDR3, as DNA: TGTGCCAGCAGAAGACTAGCGGACGGGGAGCTGTTTTTT.

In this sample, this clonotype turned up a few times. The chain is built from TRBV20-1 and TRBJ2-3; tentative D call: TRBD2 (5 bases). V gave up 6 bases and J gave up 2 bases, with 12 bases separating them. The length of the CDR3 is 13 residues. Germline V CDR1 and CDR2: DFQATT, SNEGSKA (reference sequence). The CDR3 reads CSAGGTYTDTQYF. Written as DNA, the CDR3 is TGCAGTGCCGGAGGAACTTACACAGATACGCAGTATTTT.